One and the same sample provided the 27 T cell receptor beta chains below, sequenced in a study of blood T cell repertoires in COVID-19. Sequenced by immunoSEQ multiplex PCR; TCRdb stores in-frame clones only, minus some. The sample records about 270,000 clones, approximately 85% being singletons. The sequenced sample was peripheral blood. These receptors all come from a woman over 75 with COVID-19, enrolled during active disease.

This chain uses TRBV7-2 with TRBJ1-5; D may be TRBD1 (5 bases). V lost 0 bases to trimming and J lost 1 base, with 10 bases between them. Per the germline V gene, CDR1 is SGHTA and CDR2 is FQGNSA. The CDR3 sequence is 16 residues long. Here the CDR3 reads CASSLAGPMSNQPQHF. The CDR3 coding sequence is TGTGCCAGCAGCTTAGCGGGGCCTATGAGCAATCAGCCCCAGCATTTT.

The table lists this clone with a few counts. V is TRBV4-2 and J is TRBJ2-7; D is undetermined. The CDR3 length is 14 residues. Trimming took 0 bases from V and 2 from J, leaving 8 bases between them. CDR1 is LGHNA and CDR2 is YNFKEQ in the germline V gene. The CDR3 DNA follows: TGTGCCAGCAGCCAAGAGGTCGCGGCCTACGAGCAGTACTTC. Translation: CASSQEVAAYEQYF.

V is TRBV27 and J is TRBJ1-1, with no clear D. Germline V CDR1 and CDR2: MNHEY, SMNVEV (reference sequence). This CDR3 region has 14 residues. V dropped 5 bases and J dropped 2 bases, with 12 bases sitting between them. CDR3 loop: CASSRNGRNTEAFF. The DNA of the CDR3 is TGTGCCAGCAGTAGAAACGGTAGAAACACTGAAGCTTTCTTT.

The rearrangement joins TRBV5-1 to TRBJ1-3, with TRBD1 matching over 8 bases. The CDR3 runs 17 residues. J gave up 3 bases and V 3 bases, and 11 bases lay outside the gene matches. The germline V gene has CDR1 SGHRS and CDR2 YFSETQ. This chain's CDR3 is CASSWEQGGLSGNTIYF. The CDR3 nucleotides are TGCGCCAGCAGCTGGGAACAGGGGGGACTCAGTGGAAACACCATATATTTT.

In DNA form, the CDR3 reads TGTGCCAGCAGTTTATCGGCAGGGGGAAACATTCAGTACTTC. Translating gives CASSLSAGGNIQYF. The V gene is TRBV28, the J gene TRBJ2-4, with 7 nucleotides matching TRBD1. The trim removed 1 base at V and 6 bases at J, leaving 3 bases unmatched. The CDR3 has 14 amino acids. CDR1 is MDHEN and CDR2 is SYDVKM in the germline V gene.

The chain is built from TRBV11-2 and TRBJ2-7; D ambiguous. Germline V CDR1 and CDR2: SGHAT, FQNNGV. V was shortened by 1 base and J by 3 bases, with 4 bases between the two germline ends. CDR3 length equals 12 residues. Written as DNA, the CDR3 is TGTGCCAGCAGCTTAGGGAGCTACGAGCAGTACGTC. This codes for CASSLGSYEQYV.

The rearrangement links TRBV4-3 to TRBJ1-2, with D perhaps TRBD1 (5 bases). The CDR3 consists of 13 residues. The germline V and J ends were trimmed by 0 bases and 8 bases, with 10 bases remaining between them. Germline V gene data show CDR1 as LGHNA and CDR2 as YSLEER. The CDR3 region is CASSQETGAGYTF. DNA of the CDR3: TGCGCCAGCAGCCAAGAAACAGGCGCCGGCTACACCTTC.

The chain is built from TRBV5-6 and TRBJ1-3, with D maybe TRBD1 (6 bases). This CDR3 spans 14 amino acids. CDR1 is SGHDT and CDR2 is YYEEEE in the germline V gene. V lost 1 base and J 3 bases, leaving 8 bases between the germline ends. CDR3 residues: CASSLNRVGNTIYF. The CDR3 DNA reads as TGTGCCAGCAGCTTGAACAGGGTTGGAAACACCATATATTTT.

V gene TRBV5-1 combines with J gene TRBJ1-4, with 7 nucleotides matching TRBD1. CDR3 length equals 14 residues. Germline trimming cut 4 bases from V and 7 bases from J; bases unmatched to any gene: 7. The germline CDR1 and CDR2 sequences are SGHRS and YFSETQ. In DNA form, the CDR3 reads TGCGCCAGCAGCCCCGGGACAGTGGGTGAAAAACTGTTTTTT. Translation: CASSPGTVGEKLFF.

The CDR3 reads CASSSPNYNEQFF. The CDR3 DNA is TGTGCCAGCTCATCGCCTAACTACAATGAGCAGTTCTTC. The J gene is TRBJ2-1, the V gene TRBV18; D not resolved. The CDR3 extends over 13 amino acids. Trimming stripped 5 bases from V and 3 bases from J, with 8 bases between. The V gene's germline CDR1 is KGHSH and CDR2 LQKENI.

The chain links TRBV5-6 to TRBJ1-2, with TRBD1 identical over 8 bases. V lost 4 bases and J lost 4; bases outside the gene matches: 6. Germline assignment: CDR1 SGHDT and CDR2 YYEEEE. This CDR3 is 14 amino acids long. The CDR3: CASSLRGQIYGYTF. The CDR3 DNA reads TGTGCCAGCAGCCTCAGGGGGCAAATCTATGGCTACACCTTC. The full variable domain, its missing parts supplied by reference TRBV5-6 and TRBJ1-2, is DAGVTQSPTHLIKTRGQQVTLRCSPKSGHDTVSWYQQALGQGPQFIFQYYEEEERQRGNFPDRFSGHQFPNYSSELNVNALLLGDSALYLCASSLRGQIYGYTFGSGTRLTVV.

The chain uses TRBV5-1 and TRBJ2-7, with 8 bases fitting TRBD1. The junction had 11 bases not matched to a gene; V was cut back by 0 bases and J by 3 bases. In germline, CDR1 is SGHRS, CDR2 YFSETQ. This CDR3 contains 17 residues. The CDR3 sequence: CASSLDYRTGRNYEQYF. In nucleotides, the CDR3 is TGCGCCAGCAGCTTGGACTACCGGACAGGGAGGAACTACGAGCAGTACTTC.

The V call is TRBV29-1, the J call TRBJ1-2; D may be TRBD1 (5 bases). Germline CDR1 and CDR2: SQVTM and ANQGSEA. Trimming left V 7 bases short and J 7 bases short, with 19 bases between. The CDR3 runs to 13 residues. The CDR3 sequence: CSAQRGDLFGYTF. The CDR3 DNA sequence: TGCAGCGCTCAAAGGGGCGATTTATTTGGCTACACCTTC.

V is TRBV18 and J is TRBJ1-3, with D possibly being TRBD1 (6 bases). The CDR3 totals 16 residues. CDR1 and CDR2 from the germline V gene are KGHSH and LQKENI. The V gene lost 3 bases and the J gene lost 0 bases, with 12 bases spanning the gap. In DNA, the CDR3 is TGTGCCAGCTCACCGGGGGCTCTCGGCTCTGGAAACACCATATATTTT. As protein: CASSPGALGSGNTIYF.

This clone was recorded a few times. This chain joins TRBV5-1 and TRBJ1-4; D might be TRBD1 (5 bases). CDR3 length: 15 amino acids. CDR1 and CDR2 from the germline V gene are SGHRS and YFSETQ. With 4 bases removed from V and 0 bases from J, the gap between germline ends came to 10 bases. The CDR3 DNA is TGCGCCAGCAGCCTAGACAGTGCAACTAATGAAAAACTGTTTTTT. Its protein product is CASSLDSATNEKLFF.

The V and J genes are TRBV27 and TRBJ1-4, with 7 bases matching TRBD1. V gave up 3 bases and J gave up 6 bases; unmatched junction bases: 7. Per germline, CDR1 MNHEY and CDR2 SMNVEV (reference sequence). CDR3 length: 15 amino acids. The CDR3 region has the DNA TGTGCCAGCAGTTTCAGGACAGGACAGTATGAAAAACTGTTTTTT. Amino acids: CASSFRTGQYEKLFF.

In DNA form, the CDR3 reads TGCGCCAGCTCACCGGGACTAGTAATAGATACGCAGTATTTT. Its protein product is CASSPGLVIDTQYF. V is TRBV5-1 and J is TRBJ2-3, with 8 bases lining up with TRBD2. J lost 5 bases, V lost 7 bases, and 9 bases had no gene match. The germline V gene encodes CDR1 SGHRS and CDR2 YFSETQ. This CDR3 contains 14 residues.

This sequence joins TRBV14 and TRBJ1-1, with D uncertain. The length of the CDR3 is 14 residues. V was trimmed by 0 bases and J by 5 bases, leaving 10 bases between them. In germline, CDR1 is SGHDN, CDR2 FVKESK. The CDR3 loop is CASSQEGGGTEAFF. The CDR3 DNA reads as TGTGCCAGCAGCCAAGAAGGTGGCGGAACTGAAGCTTTCTTT. Combining the CDR3 with reference TRBV14 and TRBJ1-1 gives the whole variable domain EAGVTQFPSHSVIEKGQTVTLRCDPISGHDNLYWYRRVMGKEIKFLLHFVKESKQDESGMPNNRFLAERTGGTYSTLKVQPAELEDSGVYFCASSQEGGGTEAFFGQGTRLTVV.

This chain uses TRBV4-2 with TRBJ2-4, with D hard to call. Trimming took off 0 bases at V and 0 bases at J, with 18 bases between the two ends. In germline, CDR1 is LGHNA, CDR2 YNFKEQ. The CDR3 consists of 19 residues. The CDR3 region is CASSQDHGGSDLAKNIQYF. CDR3 nucleotide sequence: TGTGCCAGCAGCCAAGATCATGGCGGATCCGACCTAGCCAAAAACATTCAGTACTTC.

This chain uses TRBV7-2 with TRBJ2-5, with 7 bases matching TRBD2. The CDR3 runs 16 residues. V was pared by 0 bases and J by 2 bases, with 6 bases of the junction left unmatched. Germline assignment: CDR1 SGHTA and CDR2 FQGNSA. The DNA of the CDR3 is TGTGCCAGCAGCTTAGCCTTTTCTAGCGGACAAGAGACCCAGTACTTC. This translates into CASSLAFSSGQETQYF.

J is TRBJ2-5 and V is TRBV5-5; 11 bases map to TRBD2. Germline CDR1 SGHKS, CDR2 YYEKEE (reference sequence). This CDR3 region has 16 residues. The J segment lost 6 bases and the V segment lost 2 bases, leaving 9 bases of the junction unmatched. The CDR3 nucleotides read TGTGCCAGCAGCTTACTCTTAGCGGGGGGGCCCAAGACCCAGTACTTC. This translates into CASSLLLAGGPKTQYF.

This clone was seen a handful of times. The J gene is TRBJ1-4, the V gene TRBV12-3 or TRBV12-4; D unresolved. V was trimmed by 6 bases and J by 6 bases, leaving 11 bases between them. The CDR3 has 13 amino acids. The CDR3 sequence: CASREDWDEKLFF. The DNA of the CDR3 is TGTGCCAGCAGGGAGGATTGGGATGAAAAACTGTTTTTT.

V is TRBV5-4 and J is TRBJ2-1; 8 bases fit TRBD1. This CDR3 is built from 14 residues. V trimming: 3 bases; J trimming: 7 bases; junction bases outside the gene matches: 6. Germline V lookup: CDR1 SGHNT, CDR2 YYREEE (reference sequence). In nucleotides, the CDR3 is TGTGCCAGCAGCTCCCCTACAGGGGGGAATGAGCAGTTCTTC. Amino acid sequence: CASSSPTGGNEQFF.

The chain joins TRBV30 to TRBJ1-3; D gene ambiguous. The V gene lost 0 bases and the J gene lost 4 bases, with 7 bases spanning the gap. CDR3 length equals 13 residues. Germline V lookup: CDR1 GTSNPN, CDR2 SVGIG (reference sequence). The CDR3 reads CAWSVLTGNTIYF. The CDR3 DNA reads TGTGCCTGGAGTGTACTTACCGGAAACACCATATATTTT.

The sample holds one count of this clone. The CDR3 sequence: CASSLGGGFYEQFF. CDR3 coding DNA: TGTGCCAGCAGCCTGGGGGGAGGGTTTTATGAGCAGTTCTTC. The rearrangement uses TRBV28 and TRBJ2-1; 7 positions match TRBD2. This CDR3 has 14 amino acids. Germline CDR1 and CDR2: MDHEN and SYDVKM. V shed 6 bases and J 8 bases; nucleotides not matched to a gene: 10. Looking up the rest from reference TRBV28 and TRBJ2-1 gives the full variable domain: DVKVTQSSRYLVKRTGEKVFLECVQDMDHENMFWYRQDPGLGLRLIYFSYDVKMKEKGDIPEGYSVSREKKERFSLILESASTNQTSMYLCASSLGGGFYEQFFGPGTRLTVL.

The chain recombines TRBV5-1 with TRBJ1-1; 7 positions match TRBD1. Trimming took 4 bases from V and 5 from J; bases not matched to a gene: 8. This CDR3 has 14 residues. The germline CDR1 and CDR2 sequences are SGHRS and YFSETQ. This chain's CDR3 is CASSITGDGTEAFF. CDR3 nucleotides: TGCGCCAGCAGCATAACAGGGGATGGGACTGAAGCTTTCTTT.

This rearrangement joins TRBV28 to TRBJ1-3; 7 nucleotides match TRBD1. The CDR3 runs to 16 residues. Trimming removed 3 bases from V and 0 bases from J; junction bases left unmatched: 5. From germline, CDR1 is MDHEN and CDR2 SYDVKM. DNA for the CDR3: TGTGCCAGCAGTTTGGGTCAGGGGGGCTCTGGAAACACCATATATTTT. It codes for CASSLGQGGSGNTIYF. The full variable domain, completed using reference TRBV28 and TRBJ1-3, is DVKVTQSSRYLVKRTGEKVFLECVQDMDHENMFWYRQDPGLGLRLIYFSYDVKMKEKGDIPEGYSVSREKKERFSLILESASTNQTSMYLCASSLGQGGSGNTIYFGEGSWLTVV.